This is a list of T cell receptor beta chains from one sample in a study of T cell repertoires in ileal Crohn's disease. Assay: immunoSEQ multiplex PCR; the TCRdb copy retains only in-frame clones and omits some. The sample has 9,500 to 12,000 clones, around 87% seen once. Input material: ileal tissue. Source of these receptors: an adult with Crohn's disease. CDR3s include the opening cysteine and the closing phenylalanine or tryptophan. The order of the fields is clone size, J gene, D gene, V gene, CDR3 DNA, CDR3 protein. The D gene is left open where the match is weak. Part of the rows lack a size; the others show once, few, many or a class for expanded clones.

>NA|TRBJ2-5|TRBD2|TRBV6-1
TGTGCCAGCAGTCTTAGCGGGAGGGCCGCAGAGACCCAGTACTTC
CASSLSGRAAETQYF
>NA|TRBJ2-3|NA|TRBV2
TGTGCCATCTACTCCCGAACAGATACGCAGTATTTT
CAIYSRTDTQYF
>once|TRBJ2-7|NA|TRBV5-1
TGCGCCAGCAGCTTTTATAGCTCCTACGAGCAGTACTTC
CASSFYSSYEQYF
>once|TRBJ1-1|NA|TRBV6-6
TGTGCCAGCAAGTTCGCAGGGGAGACTGAAGCTTTCTTT
CASKFAGETEAFF
>once|TRBJ2-3|TRBD2|TRBV5-1
TGCGCCAGCAGCTCGGGACTAGCTGACTTCACAGATACGCAGTATTTT
CASSSGLADFTDTQYF
>NA|TRBJ2-1|TRBD2|TRBV9
TGTGCCAGCAGCGTAGTACTAGCGGGCAATGAGCAGTTCTTC
CASSVVLAGNEQFF
>NA|TRBJ2-7|NA|TRBV7-9
TGTGCCAGCAGCTCCCCGGCGGCCAGCTCCTACGAGCAGTACTTC
CASSSPAASSYEQYF
>NA|TRBJ2-1|NA|TRBV4-1
TGCGCCAGCGGATTTGTGGCTGACAATGAGCAGTTCTTC
CASGFVADNEQFF
>NA|TRBJ2-3|TRBD1|TRBV5-1
TGCGCCAGCAGCTGGGGGACAGCCGGCACAGATACGCAGTATTTT
CASSWGTAGTDTQYF
>NA|TRBJ1-2|NA|TRBV7-2
TGTGCCAGCACCCTCTCCCATCTTGGGGGTGGATATGGCTACACCTTC
CASTLSHLGGGYGYTF
>NA|TRBJ2-1|NA|TRBV6-1
TGTGCCAGCAGTGTTCAAGATTACAATGAGCAGTTCTTC
CASSVQDYNEQFF
>NA|TRBJ1-1|NA|TRBV11-2
TGTGCCAGCAGCTTGGGGACTGAAGCTTTCTTT
CASSLGTEAFF
>NA|TRBJ2-1|NA|TRBV11-3
TGTGCCAGCAGCCCACGGGCAGCTAACAATGAGCAGTTCTTC
CASSPRAANNEQFF
>NA|TRBJ2-3|NA|TRBV19
TGTGCCACCGCCCGGATAGATACGCAGTATTTT
CATARIDTQYF
>once|TRBJ2-1|NA|TRBV21-1
TGTGCCAGCAGCAAAGTAATAGGGGGCGCAGGGTGTGAGCAGTTCTTC
CASSKVIGGAGCEQFF
>NA|TRBJ2-1|NA|TRBV18
TGTGCCAGCTCACCACGGGACATCCAAAATGAGCAGTTCTTC
CASSPRDIQNEQFF
>few|TRBJ2-1|TRBD2|TRBV5-6
TGTGCCAGCAGCCTCGGACTAGCGGGAGCGGGGGAGCAGTTCTTC
CASSLGLAGAGEQFF
>NA|TRBJ2-3|NA|TRBV27
TGTGCCAGCAGTTTAGACCCGTGGGGCGGAGGGTTAGCGGACTACACAGATACGCAGTATTTT
CASSLDPWGGGLADYTDTQYF
>NA|TRBJ1-2|TRBD1|TRBV5-1
TGCGCCAGCAGCTTGGCCCCTGACAGGGATAACGCCTTC
CASSLAPDRDNAF
>NA|TRBJ2-3|TRBD1|TRBV18
TGTGCCAGCTCGTTGACAGGGCCTGGGCGCACAGATACGCAGTATTTT
CASSLTGPGRTDTQYF
>NA|TRBJ1-2|NA|TRBV30
TGTGCCTGGAGAATGAGCAGGGAGAGTGGCTACACCTTC
CAWRMSRESGYTF
>NA|TRBJ2-1|TRBD2|TRBV4-2
TGTGCCAGCAGCCCACTAGCGGGAGCCCACAATGAGCAGTTCTTC
CASSPLAGAHNEQFF
>NA|TRBJ2-1|TRBD2|TRBV30
TGTGCCTGGGGGAGGGGTGGCTCAACGCCTTACAATGAGCAGTTCTTC
CAWGRGGSTPYNEQFF
>NA|TRBJ2-1|TRBD2|TRBV18
TGTGCCAGCTCACCCGGTCGGGGCGGGAGCAATGAGCAGTTCTTC
CASSPGRGGSNEQFF
>NA|TRBJ2-5|TRBD2|TRBV18
TGTGCCAGCTCCCGTGGACTAGCGGGAGGACAAGAGACCCAGTACTTC
CASSRGLAGGQETQYF
>once|TRBJ2-2|NA|TRBV19
TGTGCCGTTGGAGAGGGGAAAGCGCTGGGGAACACCGGGGAGCTGTTTTTT
CAVGEGKALGNTGELFF
>once|TRBJ2-2|NA|TRBV7-8
TGTGCCAGCAGCTTCCGGGGGACCGGGGAGCTGTTTTTT
CASSFRGTGELFF
>NA|TRBJ1-4|NA|TRBV11-2
TGTGCCAGCAGCTGGAGTGGGGTCAACCTTAATGAAAAACTGTTTTTT
CASSWSGVNLNEKLFF
>NA|TRBJ2-3|TRBD2|TRBV7-3
TGTGCCAGCAGCTCGACTAGCGGGAGGGGCACGCAGTATTTT
CASSSTSGRGTQYF
>NA|TRBJ2-6|NA|TRBV7-9
TGTGCCAGCACCTTAGAAAGAGGGGGTGTAACTGGGGCCAACGTCCTGACTTTC
CASTLERGGVTGANVLTF
>NA|TRBJ2-7|NA|TRBV6-1
TGTGCCAGCAGTGACGTCGGGTACGGCTACGAGCAGTACTTC
CASSDVGYGYEQYF
>NA|TRBJ2-7|NA|TRBV2
TGTGCCAGCAGCCCCCGGCCCTACGAGCAGTACTTC
CASSPRPYEQYF
>NA|TRBJ1-1|NA|TRBV29-1
TGCAGCGTTGAAGTGGCGGGAAACACTGAAGCTTTCTTT
CSVEVAGNTEAFF
>NA|TRBJ1-1|NA|TRBV6-7
TGTGCCAGCAGTTACGGATCGGGGAGGCGTGGGGAAATAAACACTGAAGCTTTCTTT
CASSYGSGRRGEINTEAFF
>NA|TRBJ1-1|TRBD1|TRBV10-1
TGCGCCAGCAGTGAGTCAGACAGGGGCACTGAAGCTTTCTTT
CASSESDRGTEAFF
>NA|TRBJ1-1|NA|TRBV6-1
TGTGCCAGCCGGGAGGGTATGAACACTGAAGCTTTCTTT
CASREGMNTEAFF
>few|TRBJ1-2|TRBD1|TRBV5-6
TGTGCCAGCAGCTTGCTTGGACAGGGAAACTATGGCTACACCTTC
CASSLLGQGNYGYTF
>NA|TRBJ2-5|TRBD2|TRBV9
TGTGCCAGCAGCCCCCGGACTAGCCAAGAGACCCAGTACTTC
CASSPRTSQETQYF
>NA|TRBJ2-3|TRBD1|TRBV10-3
TGTGCCATCAGTGGGACAGGGGATAAGGGTCCGCAGTATTTT
CAISGTGDKGPQYF
>once|TRBJ1-2|NA|TRBV18
TGTGCCAGCTCACCAGATCGGGACACACCAATTAACTATGGCTACACCTTC
CASSPDRDTPINYGYTF
>NA|TRBJ1-1|NA|TRBV6-1
TGTGCCAGCAGAAAGGGGAACACTGAAGCTTTCTTT
CASRKGNTEAFF
>few|TRBJ2-2|NA|TRBV5-4
TGTGCCAGCAGCTTAGGACAGAGTGGCACCGGGGAGCTGTTTTTT
CASSLGQSGTGELFF
>NA|TRBJ2-2|NA|TRBV7-2
TGTGCCAGCATTCAATCTGACACCGGGGAGCTGTTTTTT
CASIQSDTGELFF
>NA|TRBJ2-1|NA|TRBV9
TGTGCCAGCAGCGTAGACCCGAGTCCCGCCTACAATGAGCAGTTCTTC
CASSVDPSPAYNEQFF
>few|TRBJ2-1|NA|TRBV5-6
TGTGCCAGCAGCCCCCGATGGGGGAACCCCGGGGACAATGAGCAGTTCTTC
CASSPRWGNPGDNEQFF
>NA|TRBJ2-1|NA|TRBV28
TGTGCCAGCAGTTTGAGGAATGAGCAGTTCTTC
CASSLRNEQFF
>NA|TRBJ2-1|TRBD2|TRBV7-2
TGTGCCAGCAGCCCGGGACTATTATACAATGAGCAGTTCTTC
CASSPGLLYNEQFF
>NA|TRBJ2-4|TRBD1|TRBV29-1
TGCAGCGTTCCAGGACAGGGGGGAAACATTCAGTACTTC
CSVPGQGGNIQYF
>NA|TRBJ2-3|NA|TRBV7-3
TGTGCCAGCAGCTTAACGTCTGACTACCCTAGCACAGATACGCAGTATTTT
CASSLTSDYPSTDTQYF
>once|TRBJ2-7|NA|TRBV5-6
TGTGCCAGCAGCTACCGGGAGCAGACCCACGAGCAGTACTTC
CASSYREQTHEQYF